These 22 T cell receptor beta chains were sequenced from one sample in a study of T cells in Graves' hyperthyroidism and ophthalmopathy. What was amplified from RNA transcripts were TCR beta CDR3 regions. The HTBI primer set was used in a first-round RT-PCR of the TCR CDR3. TCRdb ran MiXCR on the multiplex PCR reads and lists one entry per CDR3 protein. The data show about 96,000 distinct CDR3 sequences, 51% seen once. The sequenced sample was blood. These receptors originate from a woman aged 40-49 years with Graves' hyperthyroidism.

In this sample, this clonotype turned up many times. The chain is built from TRBV15 and TRBJ2-7, with D possibly TRBD2 on 6 matching bases. CDR3 length: 16 residues. Per the germline V gene, CDR1 is LNHNV and CDR2 is YYDKDF (reference sequence). V gave up 2 bases and J gave up 0 bases, with 14 bases separating them. In DNA, the CDR3 is TGTGCCACCAGCAGAAAACTAGCTTCTTACTCCTACGAGCAGTACTTC. Residues: CATSRKLASYSYEQYF. Full variable domain (remainder filled in from reference TRBV15 and TRBJ2-7): DAMVIQNPRYQVTQFGKPVTLSCSQTLNHNVMYWYQQKSSQAPKLLFHYYDKDFNNEADTPDNFQSRRPNTSFCFLDIRSPGLGDTAMYLCATSRKLASYSYEQYFGPGTRLTVT.

The chain joins TRBV9 to TRBJ1-6, with D uncertain. Trimming removed 0 bases at V and 7 bases at J, with 8 bases between. From germline, CDR1 is SGDLS and CDR2 YYNGEE. The CDR3 covers 14 residues. In DNA, the CDR3 is TGTGCCAGCAGCGTAGGGGTCAGCAATTCACCCCTCCACTTT. Its translation is CASSVGVSNSPLHF.

Remarks on this clonotype: Possible read error: a much larger clone is one base away. This sequence joins TRBV12-3 or TRBV12-4 and TRBJ2-7; the match to TRBD2 covers 7 bases. This CDR3 contains 12 residues. Germline trimming cut 6 bases from V and 10 bases from J; bases unmatched to any gene: 9. The CDR3 DNA reads TGTGCCAGCAGACCCATAGCGGGTGATCAGTACTTC. The encoded protein is CASRPIAGDQYF.

The J gene is TRBJ2-7, the V gene TRBV7-2, with D possibly being TRBD2 (7 bases). Per germline, CDR1 SGHTA and CDR2 FQGNSA. V shed 2 bases and J shed 2 bases, with 22 bases lying between them. The CDR3 is 18 amino acids. CDR3 sequence (DNA): TGTGCCAGCAGCTTAAATCTAGGGGGGGGCGAGCTTACCTACGAGCAGTACTTC. This translates into CASSLNLGGGELTYEQYF.

The chain has TRBV7-8 and TRBJ1-1; no definite D call. Germline V lookup: CDR1 SGHVS, CDR2 FQNEAQ. Trimming took off 1 base at V and 4 bases at J, with 13 bases between the two ends. This CDR3 contains 15 residues. The CDR3, as DNA: TGTGCCAGCAGCTTAGACGGGAGAGGGTTCACTGAAGCTTTCTTT. Translation: CASSLDGRGFTEAFF.

The chain has TRBV2 and TRBJ2-5; 11 bases align to TRBD2. CDR1 and CDR2 (germline): SNHLY, FYNNEI. V was clipped by 2 bases and J by 2 bases; unmatched bases: 7. The CDR3 extends over 17 amino acids. The CDR3 coding sequence is TGTGCCAGCAGTGAACTAGCGGGAGGTGGGGGGCAAGAGACCCAGTACTTC. Its translation is CASSELAGGGGQETQYF.

This clonotype was recorded at least ten times. The chain combines TRBV5-1 with TRBJ1-3; TRBD1 is a possible D gene (6 bases). CDR3 length equals 15 residues. With 4 bases removed from V and 0 bases from J, the gap between germline ends came to 11 bases. Germline V gene sequence: CDR1 SGHRS, CDR2 YFSETQ. The CDR3 region is CASSRDTDSGNTIYF. The CDR3 region has the DNA TGCGCCAGCAGCAGGGACACAGACTCTGGAAACACCATATATTTT. Using reference TRBV5-1 and TRBJ1-3 for the parts outside the CDR3, the full variable domain is KAGVTQTPRYLIKTRGQQVTLSCSPISGHRSVSWYQQTPGQGLQFLFEYFSETQRNKGNFPGRFSGRQFSNSRSEMNVSTLELGDSALYLCASSRDTDSGNTIYFGEGSWLTVV.

Comment on this clonotype: The junction and the germline gene differ at one end; a read error may be behind it. The V call is TRBV2, the J call TRBJ1-4; D is perhaps TRBD1 (5 bases). The CDR3 runs to 12 residues. Germline lookup yields CDR1 SNHLY and CDR2 FYNNEI. CDR3 nucleotide sequence: TGTGCCTGGGCGGGACGTCGTGAAAAACCGTTTTTT. Its protein product is CAWAGRREKPFF.

This clonotype has at least ten counts. V is TRBV7-2 and J is TRBJ2-7, with 7 bases that match TRBD1. This CDR3 has 13 amino acids. Trimming cost V 4 bases and J 4 bases; bases outside gene matches: 4. Germline loops: CDR1 SGHTA, CDR2 FQGNSA. The CDR3 sequence: CASSWGQYYEQYF. CDR3 DNA: TGTGCCAGCAGCTGGGGACAGTATTACGAGCAGTACTTC.

With respect to this clonotype: The CDR3 carries no conserved terminal phenylalanine or tryptophan, so it likely arises from a read error. The chain couples TRBV11-3 to TRBJ2-5; 9 bases align to TRBD2. This CDR3 has 14 amino acids. Germline V gene sequence: CDR1 SGHNT, CDR2 YENEEA. The V and J ends lost 5 bases and 5 bases, in that order; junction bases with no gene match: 6. Here the CDR3 reads CASSLREGLETQYS. As DNA, the CDR3 is TGTGCCAGCAGCCTGCGGGAGGGCCTTGAGACCCAGTACTCC.

This clonotype was recorded at least ten times. The rearrangement joins TRBV10-2 to TRBJ2-2; TRBD1 is a possible D gene (5 bases). Germline V CDR1 and CDR2: WSHSY, SAAADI. The CDR3 extends over 13 amino acids. With 10 bases removed from V and 3 bases from J, the gap between germline ends came to 12 bases. CDR3: CAIPLGDTGELFF. CDR3 sequence (DNA): TGCGCCATCCCGCTAGGGGACACCGGGGAGCTGTTTTTT.

This clonotype was seen repeatedly, ten times or more. The gene calls are TRBV12-3 or TRBV12-4 and TRBJ2-7, with TRBD1 matching 9 bases. V was pared by 6 bases and J by 2 bases, with 2 bases of the junction left unmatched. This CDR3 is 13 amino acids long. In DNA form, the CDR3 reads TGTGCCAGCAGGGGGACAGGGACCTACGAGCAGTACTTC. This gives the protein CASRGTGTYEQYF.

With regard to this clonotype: This clone may be a read error of a much larger clone one base away. J is TRBJ1-2 and V is TRBV4-1; TRBD1 matches at 8 bases. CDR1 is MGHRA, CDR2 YSYEKL, per germline. CDR3 length equals 14 residues. V trimming: 5 bases; J trimming: 6 bases; junction bases outside the gene matches: 8. The CDR3 protein is CASSFHGQGNGYTF. The CDR3 DNA is TGCGCCAGCAGCTTCCACGGACAGGGTAATGGCTACACCTTC.

This clonotype was counted many times. This chain uses TRBV6-6 with TRBJ1-3, with D uncertain. Germline assignment: CDR1 MNHNY and CDR2 SVGAGI (reference sequence). Trimming shortened V by 11 bases and J by 2 bases, and 10 bases separated the two germline ends. CDR3 length: 12 residues. CDR3 coding DNA: TGTGCCTCCGTTGGTCCTGGAAACACCATATATTTT. Amino acids: CASVGPGNTIYF.

This clonotype came up many times. The chain is built from TRBV20-1 and TRBJ1-5; D might be TRBD1 (5 bases). This CDR3 has 15 residues. Germline assignment: CDR1 DFQATT and CDR2 SNEGSKA (reference sequence). The ends were cut back, 3 bases at V and 2 bases at J, with 14 bases in the middle. The CDR3 coding sequence is TGCAGTGCTAGCAAGGGCGGGGGTCGCAATCAGCCCCAGCATTTT. Protein: CSASKGGGRNQPQHF.

The sample holds one count of this clonotype. J is TRBJ1-4 and V is TRBV29-1; D might be TRBD1 (6 bases). Trimming removed 4 bases at V and 4 bases at J, with 10 bases between. The CDR3 extends over 13 amino acids. The germline gives CDR1 SQVTM, CDR2 ANQGSEA. The CDR3 DNA sequence: TGCAGCGTTGCGGGGGCGGATAATGAAAAACTGTTTTTT. Translation: CSVAGADNEKLFF.

This clonotype occurred many times. The CDR3 coding sequence is TGTGCCATCAGTGAGTCGGGCAGACTAAGCCTCGAGCAGTACTTC. It codes for CAISESGRLSLEQYF. The chain couples TRBV10-3 to TRBJ2-7, with D tentatively TRBD2 (5 bases). The CDR3 runs to 15 residues. V shed 0 bases and J shed 6 bases, with 15 bases lying between them. CDR1 and CDR2 (germline): ENHRY, SYGVKD.

The chain employs TRBV7-9 and TRBJ1-1, with unresolved D. Trimming shortened V by 3 bases and J by 1 base, and 18 bases separated the two germline ends. There are 17 residues in the CDR3. The germline V gene encodes CDR1 SEHNR and CDR2 FQNEAQ (reference sequence). The CDR3 region is CASSFATEGGWNTEAFF. The CDR3 DNA sequence: TGTGCCAGCAGCTTCGCGACCGAGGGAGGTTGGAACACTGAAGCTTTCTTT.

In its sample, this clonotype was seen many times. This chain connects TRBV7-2 to TRBJ1-1; D remains unclear. The V end lost 5 bases, the J end lost 0 bases, and 13 bases lay between the germline ends. Looked up from germline, CDR1 is SGHTA and CDR2 is FQGNSA. This CDR3 spans 15 amino acids. This chain's CDR3 is CASSPDLNMNTEAFF. CDR3 nucleotides: TGTGCCAGCAGCCCGGATCTGAATATGAACACTGAAGCTTTCTTT.

The chain has TRBV19 and TRBJ1-6; D gene ambiguous. Per the germline V gene, CDR1 is LNHDA and CDR2 is SQIVND (reference sequence). The length of the CDR3 is 12 residues. The ends were cut back, 5 bases at V and 8 bases at J, with 7 bases in the middle. CDR3 loop: CASSLRDSPLHF. In nucleotides, the CDR3 is TGTGCCAGTAGTTTGAGGGATTCACCCCTCCACTTT.

The V gene is TRBV29-1, the J gene TRBJ1-1; a weak D match, TRBD1 (5 bases). This CDR3 has 12 amino acids. Germline loops: CDR1 SQVTM, CDR2 ANQGSEA. Trimming took off 7 bases at V and 9 bases at J, with 18 bases between the two ends. As DNA, the CDR3 is TGCAGCGGTACCGGGACGTTCACCAAAGCTTTCTTT. Residues: CSGTGTFTKAFF.

The rearrangement links TRBV29-1 to TRBJ2-6, with 9 bases aligning to TRBD1. The germline gives CDR1 SQVTM, CDR2 ANQGSEA. The CDR3 totals 15 residues. After removal of 1 base from V and 9 bases from J, the junction contained 7 bases not matched to a gene. In nucleotides, the CDR3 is TGCAGCGTTGAAGTCTCTAGGGACAGGGTCAACGTCCTGACTTTC. Its protein product is CSVEVSRDRVNVLTF.